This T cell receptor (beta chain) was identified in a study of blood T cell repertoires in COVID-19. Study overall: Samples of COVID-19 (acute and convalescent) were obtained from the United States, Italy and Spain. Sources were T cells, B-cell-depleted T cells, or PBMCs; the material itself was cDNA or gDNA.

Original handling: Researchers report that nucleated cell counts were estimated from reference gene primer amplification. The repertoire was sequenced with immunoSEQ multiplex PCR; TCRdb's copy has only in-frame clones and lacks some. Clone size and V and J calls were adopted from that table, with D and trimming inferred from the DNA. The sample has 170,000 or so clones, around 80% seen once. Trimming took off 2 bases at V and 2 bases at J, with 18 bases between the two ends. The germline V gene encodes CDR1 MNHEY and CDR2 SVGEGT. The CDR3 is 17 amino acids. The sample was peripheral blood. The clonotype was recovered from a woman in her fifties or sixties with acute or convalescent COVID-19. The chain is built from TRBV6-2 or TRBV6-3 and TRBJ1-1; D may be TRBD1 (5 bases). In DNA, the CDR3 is TGTGCCAGCAGTTACCATTGGCGCGACAGACTTAACACTGAAGCTTTCTTT. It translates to CASSYHWRDRLNTEAFF.